This TCR beta chain was documented in a study of cytomegalovirus exposure and HLA in healthy donors. Study outcomes and limitations: An analysis that was carried out later associated some 17,000 TCR beta sequences with HLA alleles at 0.05 false discovery rate. Reportedly, diagnosis of cytomegalovirus status by the classifier showed high specificity and sensitivity.

This CDR3 comprises 20 residues. V lost 0 bases to trimming and J lost 4 bases; unmatched junction nucleotides: 18. From germline, CDR1 is LGHNA and CDR2 YSLEER. This clone occurred once. Antigen: not known. Vbeta (60) and Jbeta (13) primers were used in the PCR. Measured with immunoSEQ multiplex PCR; TCRdb has only the in-frame clones, and not every one. Here the sample spans 100,000 or so clones, roughly 84% being singletons. The clonotype was recovered from a man younger than 35 in good health and CMV-seronegative. Sequencing was performed on PBMCs. The chain is built from TRBV4-3 and TRBJ2-7; TRBD2 aligns across 10 bases. In DNA form, the CDR3 reads TGCGCCAGCAGCCAAGATCGGCTAGCGGGAGCATCTTCGACGGGATACGAGCAGTACTTC. This gives the protein CASSQDRLAGASSTGYEQYF.